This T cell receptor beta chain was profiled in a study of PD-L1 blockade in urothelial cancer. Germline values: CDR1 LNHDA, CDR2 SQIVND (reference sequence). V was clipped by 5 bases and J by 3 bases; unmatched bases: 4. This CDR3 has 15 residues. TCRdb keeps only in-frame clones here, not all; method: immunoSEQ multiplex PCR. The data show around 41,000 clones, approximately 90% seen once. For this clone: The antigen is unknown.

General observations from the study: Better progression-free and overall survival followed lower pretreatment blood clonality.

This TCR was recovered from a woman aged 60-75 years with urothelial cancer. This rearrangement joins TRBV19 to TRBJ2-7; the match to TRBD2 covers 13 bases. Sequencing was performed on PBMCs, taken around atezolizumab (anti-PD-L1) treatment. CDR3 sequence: CASSLGLAGIYEQYF. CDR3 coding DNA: TGTGCCAGTAGTCTGGGACTAGCGGGAATCTACGAGCAGTACTTC.